The sequence of this T cell receptor (beta chain) was determined in a study of blood T cell repertoires in COVID-19. Study details: Researchers got acute and convalescent COVID-19 samples from the United States, Italy and Spain. The analysed material was cDNA or gDNA that came from T cells, B-cell-depleted T cells, or PBMCs.

Authors' processing steps: By means of reference gene primer amplification, nucleated cell counts were estimated. The table came from immunoSEQ multiplex PCR; TCRdb's copy has only in-frame clones and leaves some out. The V and J calls and clone size come from that table; D and trimming were worked out from the DNA. The sample includes just under 95,000 clones, around 80% of them seen just once. At least ten counts were recorded for this clone. CDR3 length: 18 residues. With V trimmed by 5 bases and J by 3 bases, 17 bases remained unmatched. Germline assignment: CDR1 SGHTA and CDR2 FQGNSA. Sequenced sample: peripheral blood. The TCR sequence derives from a man aged 50-59 years who had recovered from COVID-19. The chain couples TRBV7-2 to TRBJ2-5; TRBD1 matches 8 bases. The CDR3 DNA follows: TGTGCCAGCAGCGCGACAGGGGTGATGGGTGGTAGAAAAGAGACCCAGTACTTC. Protein product: CASSATGVMGGRKETQYF.